This T cell receptor (beta chain) is from a study of blood T cell repertoires in COVID-19. This CDR3 is built from 12 residues. V lost 7 bases, J lost 8 bases, and 7 bases stayed unmatched. Profiled with immunoSEQ multiplex PCR; TCRdb holds only in-frame clones, not every one. This sample has a few hundred thousand clones, with about 81% found just once. Across about two dozen US areas, participants ranged in age from roughly 18 to 95 years. This TCR came from a man between 35 and 55 years old who had recovered from COVID-19. This chain uses TRBV12-3 or TRBV12-4 with TRBJ1-2, with 7 positions matching TRBD1. Sequencing used PBMCs or T cells enriched from blood (not recorded which). Here the CDR3 reads CASNQQGNGYTF. CDR3 DNA sequence: TGTGCCAGCAACCAACAGGGGAACGGCTACACCTTC.